These 14 T cell receptor beta chains share one sample of origin, sequenced in a study of blood T cell repertoires in COVID-19. The method was immunoSEQ multiplex PCR; TCRdb's version includes in-frame clones alone and lacks a portion of them. Of some 200,000 clones in the sample, roughly 86% were seen once. The specimen was PBMCs or T cells enriched from blood (not recorded which). The receptors here all came from a man between 18 and 35 years old with acute COVID-19.

Only one count was recorded for this clone. This rearrangement joins TRBV3-1 (or the pseudogene TRBV3-2) to TRBJ2-3; 11 bases align to TRBD2. This CDR3 spans 19 amino acids. Per germline, CDR1 LGHDT and CDR2 YNNKEL (reference sequence). With 0 bases clipped from V and 2 bases from J, the junction kept 10 bases outside the gene matches. Here the CDR3 DNA reads TGTGCCAGCAGCCAAGATCGGGATCTAGCGGGAGGATACACAGATACGCAGTATTTT. Protein sequence: CASSQDRDLAGGYTDTQYF.

The V gene is TRBV28, the J gene TRBJ1-1, with 11 bases that match TRBD1. Germline V lookup: CDR1 MDHEN, CDR2 SYDVKM. The CDR3 contains 15 residues. J was trimmed by 3 bases and V by 4 bases; bases with no gene match: 4. The CDR3 sequence is CASSSPGQGDTEAFF. CDR3 DNA sequence: TGTGCCAGCAGTTCGCCGGGACAGGGGGACACTGAAGCTTTCTTT.

The rearrangement joins TRBV4-2 to TRBJ2-1; no clear D gene. The CDR3 consists of 11 residues. Between the trimmed V and J ends, which lost 4 bases and 8 bases, there was a span of 6 bases. From germline, CDR1 is LGHNA and CDR2 YNFKEQ. The CDR3: CASSRSDEQFF. As DNA, the CDR3 is TGTGCCAGCAGCCGGAGCGATGAGCAGTTCTTC.

This clone showed up just once. The V call is TRBV7-2, the J call TRBJ2-3, with a weak D call TRBD2 (5 bases). Trimming pared 5 bases from V and 8 bases from J, leaving 11 bases between. The CDR3 is 12 residues long. In germline, CDR1 is SGHTA, CDR2 FQGNSA. CDR3 nucleotide sequence: TGTGCCAGCAGCCTGCGGGTGGGTACGCAGTATTTT. Translating it yields CASSLRVGTQYF.

This sequence joins TRBV6-2 or TRBV6-3 and TRBJ1-2; a possible D gene is TRBD1 (5 bases). V was trimmed by 4 bases and J by 9 bases, leaving 18 bases between them. The CDR3 runs 14 residues. CDR1 is MNHEY and CDR2 is SVGEGT in the germline V gene. The CDR3 region has the DNA TGTGCCAGCAGTTGGGGCAGCTCCTCGGGTCGCTACACCTTC. Encoded protein: CASSWGSSSGRYTF.

To note about this clone: This sample also contains other DNA sequences that code for the same CDR3. The gene calls are TRBV27 and TRBJ1-5; D is unclear. The CDR3 consists of 13 residues. Trimming left V 6 bases short and J 4 bases short, with 10 bases between. From germline, CDR1 is MNHEY and CDR2 SMNVEV (reference sequence). This chain's CDR3 is CASSRGGNQPQHF. In nucleotides, the CDR3 is TGTGCCAGCAGCCGGGGAGGGAATCAGCCCCAGCATTTT.

J is TRBJ2-7 and V is TRBV3-1 (or the pseudogene TRBV3-2); 11 nucleotides align to TRBD2. Germline CDR1 reads LGHDT; CDR2 reads YNNKEL (reference sequence). V was clipped by 2 bases and J by 3 bases; unmatched bases: 3. CDR3 length: 15 amino acids. The CDR3 here is CASSQRTSGYYEQYF. CDR3 DNA: TGTGCCAGCAGCCAAAGGACTAGCGGGTACTACGAGCAGTACTTC.

The chain has TRBV4-2 and TRBJ1-5, with TRBD1 as a possible D gene (6 bases). The germline V and J ends were trimmed by 4 bases and 1 base, with 20 bases remaining between them. The germline V gene has CDR1 LGHNA and CDR2 YNFKEQ. The CDR3 totals 18 residues. The CDR3 DNA reads as TGTGCCAGCAGCCCTAAAGCCGGGGGGCGCGGAAGCAATCAGCCCCAGCATTTT. Translation: CASSPKAGGRGSNQPQHF.

The CDR3 DNA follows: TGTGCCAGCAGGGACGATTTGGGGGCCACTGAAGCTTTCTTT. As protein: CASRDDLGATEAFF. V and J are TRBV2 and TRBJ1-1, with D possibly being TRBD1 (6 bases). Germline lookup yields CDR1 SNHLY and CDR2 FYNNEI. The CDR3 is 14 amino acids. Trimming pared 6 bases from V and 4 bases from J, leaving 15 bases between. The whole variable domain, filled in from reference TRBV2 and TRBJ1-1, reads EPEVTQTPSHQVTQMGQEVILRCVPISNHLYFYWYRQILGQKVEFLVSFYNNEISEKSEIFDDQFSVERPDGSNFTLKIRSTKLEDSAMYFCASRDDLGATEAFFGQGTRLTVV.

The chain has TRBV27 and TRBJ2-7, with a tentative D call TRBD1 (6 bases). Germline loops: CDR1 MNHEY, CDR2 SMNVEV (reference sequence). Trimming shortened V by 6 bases and J by 6 bases, and 9 bases separated the two germline ends. The CDR3 sequence is 11 residues long. The CDR3 sequence: CASRQGSEQYF. The CDR3 coding sequence is TGTGCCAGCAGGCAGGGGAGCGAGCAGTACTTC.

This chain uses TRBV4-1 with TRBJ1-6; D is perhaps TRBD1 (5 bases). The CDR3 totals 14 residues. Germline CDR1 and CDR2: MGHRA and YSYEKL. V lost 2 bases, J lost 9 bases, and 11 bases lay in between. The CDR3 DNA sequence: TGCGCCAGCAGCCAACAGGGCCCGGCTTCACCCCTCCACTTT. Protein sequence: CASSQQGPASPLHF.

The V call is TRBV3-1 (or the pseudogene TRBV3-2), the J call TRBJ1-1, with D unresolved. Trimming left V 5 bases short and J 4 bases short, with 11 bases between. CDR1 and CDR2 from the germline V gene are LGHDT and YNNKEL (reference sequence). The CDR3 loop spans 13 amino acids. The CDR3 loop is CASSSRRITEAFF. The CDR3 DNA is TGTGCCAGCAGCTCTAGACGGATCACTGAAGCTTTCTTT.

The chain joins TRBV4-1 to TRBJ2-2, with 8 bases fitting TRBD1. The V gene end was trimmed by 3 bases and the J gene end by 3 bases; junction bases not matched to a gene: 6. The CDR3 covers 16 residues. Per germline, CDR1 MGHRA and CDR2 YSYEKL. CDR3 DNA: TGCGCCAGCAGCCAGGGGGACAGGCGCGACACCGGGGAGCTGTTTTTT. Protein: CASSQGDRRDTGELFF.

The chain is built from TRBV5-1 and TRBJ1-4; the D is unclear. CDR3 size: 13 residues. The germline V and J ends were trimmed by 1 base and 7 bases, with 8 bases remaining between them. In germline, CDR1 is SGHRS, CDR2 YFSETQ. The CDR3 loop is CASSLFAGEKLFF. In nucleotides, the CDR3 is TGCGCCAGCAGCTTGTTCGCGGGTGAAAAACTGTTTTTT.